This T cell receptor (beta chain) was retrieved from a study of pediatric ulcerative colitis. Overall study results and limits: Acute severe colitis showed lower rectal diversity from clonal expansions. All ulcerative colitis patients, but no controls, carried a couple of rectal clonotypes.

Sequencing depth was up to 500,000 reads per sample. Using immunoSEQ multiplex PCR, the repertoire was profiled, and TCRdb retains in-frame clones only, with some absent. The sample holds around 68,000 clones; more than 60% are singletons and the top ten take 4% to 6.5%. On this clone itself: The antigen remains unidentified.

V was clipped by 2 bases and J by 6 bases, with 15 bases between them. The CDR3 has 14 amino acids. Germline lookup yields CDR1 SGDLS and CDR2 YYNGEE. The clonotype comes from a boy aged 5-17 years with moderate ulcerative colitis. Sequenced input: blood. The rearrangement joins TRBV9 to TRBJ2-7, with D tentatively TRBD2 (6 bases). In nucleotides, the CDR3 is TGTGCCAGCAGCGTGGATCAAGTGGGGGGCGAGCAGTACTTC. Translated: CASSVDQVGGEQYF.